These 5 T cell receptor beta chains originate from one sample sequenced in a study of T-cell memory formation after mild COVID-19. TCRdb re-called the 5' RACE reads through MiXCR, storing one row per CDR3 protein. The sample has approximately 500,000 distinct CDR3 sequences, nearly 25% seen once. Input material: PBMCs or a T cell subset sorted from them (not recorded which). Receptors were obtained from an adult woman who had mild COVID-19 (a few samples of this study predate the infection). Cell type and time point are not known.

The chain couples TRBV7-3 to TRBJ2-1; TRBD2 aligns across 7 bases. This CDR3 has 17 amino acids. V gave up 5 bases and J gave up 2 bases; unmatched junction bases: 12. In germline, CDR1 is SGHTA, CDR2 FQGTGA. For the CDR3, the DNA is TGTGCCAGCAGCCCATGGGGTAGCGGGTCCGCCTACAATGAGCAGTTCTTC. Amino acids: CASSPWGSGSAYNEQFF.

This clonotype has only a few counts. This chain links TRBV4-3 with TRBJ1-2; D is undetermined. CDR1 and CDR2 (germline): LGHNA, YSLEER. Trimming removed 0 bases from V and 7 bases from J, with 18 bases in between. This CDR3 has 16 residues. The CDR3 loop is CASSQDTTVSGVGYTF. The CDR3 region has the DNA TGCGCCAGCAGCCAAGATACAACGGTTTCTGGGGTTGGCTACACCTTC.

This clonotype was found a few times. This sequence joins TRBV2 and TRBJ2-2, with D possibly TRBD2 on 5 matching bases. The CDR3 spans 15 residues. Looked up from germline, CDR1 is SNHLY and CDR2 is FYNNEI. The V end was cut by 6 bases, the J end by 4 bases, with 15 bases between. The CDR3 DNA reads as TGTGCCAGCAGGGCAAAAGCGGTTGGCACCGGGGAGCTGTTTTTT. Translated, it gives CASRAKAVGTGELFF.

This clonotype was detected a few times. The chain couples TRBV4-2 to TRBJ2-6; D gene unclear. The CDR3 totals 16 residues. V lost 0 bases to trimming and J lost 4 bases, with 10 bases between them. Per germline, CDR1 LGHNA and CDR2 YNFKEQ. CDR3 loop: CASSQDWAAGANVLTF. CDR3 DNA sequence: TGTGCCAGCAGCCAAGATTGGGCTGCGGGGGCCAACGTCCTGACTTTC.

In this sample, this clonotype turned up a few times. V gene TRBV7-9 combines with J gene TRBJ2-2, with D maybe TRBD2 (6 bases). The CDR3 is 14 residues long. Trimming left V 5 bases short and J 8 bases short, with 15 bases between. Per germline, CDR1 SEHNR and CDR2 FQNEAQ (reference sequence). The CDR3 sequence is CASSGTYVVGELFF. The CDR3 nucleotides read TGTGCCAGCAGCGGGACTTACGTCGTAGGGGAGCTGTTTTTT. The whole variable domain, filled in from reference TRBV7-9 and TRBJ2-2, reads DTGVSQNPRHKITKRGQNVTFRCDPISEHNRLYWYRQTLGQGPEFLTYFQNEAQLEKSRLLSDRFSAERPKGSFSTLEIQRTEQGDSAMYLCASSGTYVVGELFFGEGSRLTVL.